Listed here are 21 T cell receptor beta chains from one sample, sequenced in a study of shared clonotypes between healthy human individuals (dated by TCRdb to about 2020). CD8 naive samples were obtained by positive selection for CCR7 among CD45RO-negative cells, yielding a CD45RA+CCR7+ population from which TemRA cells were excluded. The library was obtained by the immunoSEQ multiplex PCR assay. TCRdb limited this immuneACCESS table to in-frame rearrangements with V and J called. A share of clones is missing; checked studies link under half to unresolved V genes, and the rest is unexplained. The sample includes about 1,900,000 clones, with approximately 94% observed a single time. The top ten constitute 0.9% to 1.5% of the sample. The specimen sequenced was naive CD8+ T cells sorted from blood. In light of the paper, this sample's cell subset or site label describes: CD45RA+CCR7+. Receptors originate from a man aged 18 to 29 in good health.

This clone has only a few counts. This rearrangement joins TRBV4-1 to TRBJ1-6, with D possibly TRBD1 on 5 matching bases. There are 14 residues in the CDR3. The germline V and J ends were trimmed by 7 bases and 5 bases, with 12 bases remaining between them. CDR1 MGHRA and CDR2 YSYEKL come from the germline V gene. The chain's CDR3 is CASTPGHDNSPLHF. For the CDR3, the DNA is TGCGCCAGCACTCCCGGACACGATAATTCACCCCTCCACTTT.

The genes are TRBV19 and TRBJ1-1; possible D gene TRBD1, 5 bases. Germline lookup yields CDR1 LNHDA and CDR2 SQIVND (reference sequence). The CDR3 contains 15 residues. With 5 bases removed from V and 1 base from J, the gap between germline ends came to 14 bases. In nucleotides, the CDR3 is TGTGCCAGTAGTGCATCGCGGGGGGGGAACACTGAAGCTTTCTTT. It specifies CASSASRGGNTEAFF.

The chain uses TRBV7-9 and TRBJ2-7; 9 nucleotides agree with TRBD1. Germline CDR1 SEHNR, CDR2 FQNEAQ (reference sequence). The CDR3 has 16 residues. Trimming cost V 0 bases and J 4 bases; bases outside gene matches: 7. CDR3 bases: TGTGCCAGCAGCTTAGCCCCCGGGACAGGGTCTTACGAGCAGTACTTC. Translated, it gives CASSLAPGTGSYEQYF.

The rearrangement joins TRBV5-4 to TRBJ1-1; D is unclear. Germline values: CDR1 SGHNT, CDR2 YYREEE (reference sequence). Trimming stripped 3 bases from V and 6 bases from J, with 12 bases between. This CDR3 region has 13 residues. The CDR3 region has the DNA TGTGCCAGCAGCTATGGAGAGGGCGCTGAAGCTTTCTTT. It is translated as CASSYGEGAEAFF. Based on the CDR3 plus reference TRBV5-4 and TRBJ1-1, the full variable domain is ETGVTQSPTHLIKTRGQQVTLRCSSQSGHNTVSWYQQALGQGPQFIFQYYREEENGRGNFPPRFSGLQFPNYSSELNVNALELDDSALYLCASSYGEGAEAFFGQGTRLTVV.

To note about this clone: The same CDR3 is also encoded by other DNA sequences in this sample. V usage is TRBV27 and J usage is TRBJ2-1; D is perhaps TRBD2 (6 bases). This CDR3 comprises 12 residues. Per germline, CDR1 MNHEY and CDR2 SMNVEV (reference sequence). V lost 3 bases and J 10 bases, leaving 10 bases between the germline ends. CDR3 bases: TGTGCCAGCAGTTTGGGGGGAGGAGAGCAGTTCTTC. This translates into CASSLGGGEQFF.

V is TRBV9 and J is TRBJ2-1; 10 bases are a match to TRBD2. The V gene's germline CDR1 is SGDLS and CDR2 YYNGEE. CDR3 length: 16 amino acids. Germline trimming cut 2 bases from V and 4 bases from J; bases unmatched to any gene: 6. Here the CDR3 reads CASSVSLAGAYNEQFF. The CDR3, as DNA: TGTGCCAGCAGCGTTTCTCTAGCGGGGGCGTACAATGAGCAGTTCTTC. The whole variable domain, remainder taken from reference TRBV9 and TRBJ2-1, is DSGVTQTPKHLITATGQRVTLRCSPRSGDLSVYWYQQSLDQGLQFLIQYYNGEERAKGNILERFSAQQFPDLHSELNLSSLELGDSALYFCASSVSLAGAYNEQFFGPGTRLTVL.

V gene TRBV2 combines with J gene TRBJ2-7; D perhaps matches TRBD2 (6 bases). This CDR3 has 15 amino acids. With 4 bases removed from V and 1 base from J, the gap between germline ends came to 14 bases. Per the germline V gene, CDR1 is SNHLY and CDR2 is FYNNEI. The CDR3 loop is CASSGVGGDSYEQYF. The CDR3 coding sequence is TGTGCCAGCAGTGGAGTCGGCGGGGATTCCTACGAGCAGTACTTC.

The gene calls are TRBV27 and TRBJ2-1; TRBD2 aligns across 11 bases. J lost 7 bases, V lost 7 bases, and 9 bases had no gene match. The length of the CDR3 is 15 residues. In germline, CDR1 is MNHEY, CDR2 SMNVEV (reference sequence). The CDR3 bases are TGTGCCAGCACTTATAGCGGGGGGGCTTTAAATGAGCAGTTCTTC. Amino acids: CASTYSGGALNEQFF.

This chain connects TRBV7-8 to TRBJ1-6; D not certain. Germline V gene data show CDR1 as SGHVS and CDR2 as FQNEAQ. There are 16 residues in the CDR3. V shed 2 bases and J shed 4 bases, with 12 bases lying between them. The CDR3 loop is CASSLHSTAYNSPLHF. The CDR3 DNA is TGTGCCAGCAGCTTACACAGCACCGCTTATAATTCACCCCTCCACTTT.

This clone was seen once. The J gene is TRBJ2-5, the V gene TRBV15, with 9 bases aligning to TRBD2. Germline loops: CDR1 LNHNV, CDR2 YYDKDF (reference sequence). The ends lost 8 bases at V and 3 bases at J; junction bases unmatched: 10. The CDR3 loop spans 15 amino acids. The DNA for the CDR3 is TGTGCCACCGTCCCAGAGCGGGGGGACAAAGAGACCCAGTACTTC. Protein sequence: CATVPERGDKETQYF.

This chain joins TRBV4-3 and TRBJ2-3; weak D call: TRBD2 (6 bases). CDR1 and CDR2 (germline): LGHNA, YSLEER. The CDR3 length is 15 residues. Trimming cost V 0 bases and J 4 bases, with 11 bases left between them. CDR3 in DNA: TGCGCCAGCAGCCAAGATTTCGGGGGAGCAGATACGCAGTATTTT. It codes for CASSQDFGGADTQYF.

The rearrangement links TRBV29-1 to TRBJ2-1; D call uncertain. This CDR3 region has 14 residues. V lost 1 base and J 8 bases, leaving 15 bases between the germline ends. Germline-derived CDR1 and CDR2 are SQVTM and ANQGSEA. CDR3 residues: CSVEGRPTFDEQFF. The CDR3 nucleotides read TGCAGCGTTGAAGGCAGACCCACATTTGATGAGCAGTTCTTC.

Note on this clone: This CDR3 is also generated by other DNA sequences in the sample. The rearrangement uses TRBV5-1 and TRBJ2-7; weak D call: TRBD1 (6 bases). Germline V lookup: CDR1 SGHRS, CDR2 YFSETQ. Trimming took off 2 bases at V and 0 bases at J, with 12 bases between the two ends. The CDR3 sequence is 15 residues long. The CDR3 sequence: CASSLSQGLSYEQYF. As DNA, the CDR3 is TGCGCCAGCAGCTTATCCCAGGGGCTCTCCTACGAGCAGTACTTC. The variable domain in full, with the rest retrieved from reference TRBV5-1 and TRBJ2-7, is KAGVTQTPRYLIKTRGQQVTLSCSPISGHRSVSWYQQTPGQGLQFLFEYFSETQRNKGNFPGRFSGRQFSNSRSEMNVSTLELGDSALYLCASSLSQGLSYEQYFGPGTRLTVT.

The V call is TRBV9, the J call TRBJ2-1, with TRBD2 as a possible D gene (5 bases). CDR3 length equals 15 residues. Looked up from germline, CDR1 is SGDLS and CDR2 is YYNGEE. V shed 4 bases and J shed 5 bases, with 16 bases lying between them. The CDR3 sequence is CASSPSSSPDNEQFF. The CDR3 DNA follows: TGTGCCAGCAGCCCTTCCTCTAGCCCTGACAATGAGCAGTTCTTC.

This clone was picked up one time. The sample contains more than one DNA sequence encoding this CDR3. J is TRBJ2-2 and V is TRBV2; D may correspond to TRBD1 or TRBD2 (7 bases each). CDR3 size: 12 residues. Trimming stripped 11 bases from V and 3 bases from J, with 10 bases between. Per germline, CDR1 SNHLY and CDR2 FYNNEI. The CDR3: CASGGDTGELFF. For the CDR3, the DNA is TGTGCCTCAGGGGGGGACACCGGGGAGCTGTTTTTT.

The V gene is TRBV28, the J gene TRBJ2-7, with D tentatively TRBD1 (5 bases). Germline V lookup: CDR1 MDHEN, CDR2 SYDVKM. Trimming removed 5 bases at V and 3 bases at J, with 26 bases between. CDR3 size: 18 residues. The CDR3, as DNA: TGTGCCAGCAGTCCGCCGAGGCAGGGCGAGAATGGGCACTACGAGCAGTACTTC. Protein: CASSPPRQGENGHYEQYF.

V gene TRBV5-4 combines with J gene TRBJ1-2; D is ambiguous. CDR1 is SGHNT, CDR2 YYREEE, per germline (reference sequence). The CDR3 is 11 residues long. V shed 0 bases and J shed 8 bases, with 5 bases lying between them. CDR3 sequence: CASSLAEGYTF. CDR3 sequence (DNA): TGTGCCAGCAGCTTGGCTGAAGGCTACACCTTC.

CDR3 sequence reads: CASRQTGEINEKLFF. Here the CDR3 DNA reads TGTGCCAGCAGACAAACAGGGGAGATTAATGAAAAACTGTTTTTT. The chain is built from TRBV28 and TRBJ1-4, with 7 bases matching TRBD1. Germline assignment: CDR1 MDHEN and CDR2 SYDVKM. This CDR3 has 15 residues. V shed 6 bases and J 4 bases; nucleotides not matched to a gene: 8.

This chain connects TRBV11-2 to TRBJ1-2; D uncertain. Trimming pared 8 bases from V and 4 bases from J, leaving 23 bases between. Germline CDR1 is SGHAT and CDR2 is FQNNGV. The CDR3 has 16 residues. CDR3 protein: CASPREAASPVYGYTF. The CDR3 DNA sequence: TGTGCCAGCCCACGTGAGGCGGCGAGTCCCGTCTATGGCTACACCTTC.

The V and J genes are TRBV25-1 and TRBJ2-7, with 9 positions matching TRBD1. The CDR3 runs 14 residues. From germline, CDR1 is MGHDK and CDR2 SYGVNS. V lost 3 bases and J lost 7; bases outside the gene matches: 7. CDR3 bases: TGTGCCAGCAGTGATTGGGGACAGGGAGAGGAGCAGTACTTC. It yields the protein CASSDWGQGEEQYF.

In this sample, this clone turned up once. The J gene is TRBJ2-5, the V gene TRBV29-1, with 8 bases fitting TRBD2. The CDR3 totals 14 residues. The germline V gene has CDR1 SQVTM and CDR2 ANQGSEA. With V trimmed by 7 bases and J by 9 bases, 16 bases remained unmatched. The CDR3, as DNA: TGCAGCGCAGAGTCGGGACTAGGTTTAGAAGCCCAGTACTTC. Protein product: CSAESGLGLEAQYF.